The present T cell receptor (beta chain) was sequenced within a study of T cell responses to AZD1222 COVID-19 vaccine (dated by TCRdb to about 2021). With regard to the full study: A total of 230 to 250 trial participants underwent TCR sequencing, of whom roughly 210 received two doses of AZD1222 and about 25 received two doses of the MenACWY control vaccine. Enrollment into the trials was organized by age into subgroups of 18-55, 56-69 and 70-plus years, and those subgroups contained about 160, 30 and 59 TCR-sequenced participants, respectively.

Points on this clone: The antigen it recognizes is unknown. Base qualities are not at hand, and no much larger clone is one base apart.

What the work shows at the level of the full study, not this receptor alone: Because no samples from the day 14 peak response were available, repertoires could be characterized only after the peak T cell response. After two AZD1222 doses, both the breadth and the depth of spike-specific TCRs were significantly higher than at day 0 and than in MenACWY recipients. In the small 56-69-year group, the increase in depth fell short of significance, most likely because of low power. Participants were mostly white British, with more females than males. The authors suggested clonal diversity may have been underestimated. CD4 TCRs associated with the vaccine covered the entire spike protein, and the dominant responses were in regions 160-218 and 743-854. Only five or six AZD1222 recipients were SARS-CoV-2 seropositive at baseline, limiting conclusions about previously exposed vaccinees. Reportedly, almost half of the unique spike-specific TCRs recognized epitopes lying outside the regions that are mutated in the B.1.351 and B.1.1.7 variants.

The CDR3 regions of human TCRbeta chains were analyzed by immunosequencing. Per the authors' processing: TCRs in the repertoires were compared against a reference library of SARS-CoV-2-specific TCRs that had been generated with the MIRA antigen-specificity platform. Breadth was defined as the fraction of unique TCRs that were SARS-CoV-2-associated. Depth was defined as the fraction of total T cells that were SARS-CoV-2-associated. Using the MIRA data, every spike-specific TCR was mapped to the spike region that the TCR reacted to and assigned to either a CD4 or a CD8 class. Log10-transformed breadth and depth values were compared by one-way ANOVA with Sidak's multiple comparisons tests. Entries here come from immuneACCESS through TCRdb and include only in-frame sequences with V and J called. Some clones fail to appear in such tables; in the studies checked, an unresolved V gene covers under half of the shortfall, and the cause of the remainder is unknown. The V and J calls and clone size are taken from that table; D and trimming were inferred from the DNA. A total of approximately 150,000 clones appear in this sample, more than 85% of them only once. The ten largest clones capture 3.3% of the sample.

CDR1 and CDR2 (MNHEY, SVGAGI) derive from the germline V gene. The CDR3 holds 15 amino acids from the cysteine to the phenylalanine. The DNA shown is the 45-base CDR3, in frame from base 1. V is pruned by 6 bases and J by 1 base, leaving 8 bases of the junction without a gene match. What this sample's time point label stands for: about 28 days (+/-7) after the second vaccine dose. AZD1222 recipients with second doses at about 4 weeks or about 12 weeks were pooled, because spike-specific TCR depth and breadth did not differ between schedules. Samples from vaccinated people were obtained from the UK trials COV001 and COV002, which included a single-blind randomized controlled phase 2/3 trial of AZD1222 (ChAdOx1 nCoV-19) in healthy adults. For TCRbeta chain sequencing, PBMC samples from trial participants were taken at day 0 and at day 28 after the second dose.

The V and J genes are TRBV6-5 and TRBJ1-1, with TRBD1 identical over 7 junction bases. The sequence derives from an adult who received the AZD1222 COVID-19 vaccine. Specimen: peripheral blood, collected 28 days after the second AZD1222 dose. The CDR3 amino acid sequence is: CASRPGGTANTEAFF. The DNA sequence is as follows: TGTGCCAGCAGACCCGGCGGGACAGCGAACACTGAAGCTTTCTTT.